These 10 T cell receptor beta chains share one sample of origin, sequenced in a study of identical twins. TCRdb re-derived calls from the 5' RACE reads in MiXCR, one entry per CDR3 protein. In the table there are approximately 550,000 distinct CDR3 sequences, 20% to 25% of which are singletons. These data are also associated with another study on yellow fever vaccine responses in identical twins.

The sequencing sample was made of CD4+ T cells sorted from blood. All receptors derive from a woman younger than 30 in good health.

The rearrangement joins TRBV12-3 or TRBV12-4 to TRBJ2-1; no firm D call. The CDR3 contains 14 residues. The ends were cut back, 5 bases at V and 5 bases at J, with 13 bases in the middle. In DNA form, the CDR3 reads TGTGCCAGCAGTATGATGCGCGCTCACAATGAGCAGTTCTTC. The encoded protein is CASSMMRAHNEQFF.

The chain has TRBV12-3 or TRBV12-4 and TRBJ2-6; D gene unclear. The CDR3 is 15 residues long. The ends were cut back, 1 base at V and 0 bases at J, with 4 bases in the middle. The CDR3 nucleotides are TGTGCCAGCAGTTTAGGCGTCTCTGGGGCCAACGTCCTGACTTTC. Translation: CASSLGVSGANVLTF.

The chain couples TRBV12-3 or TRBV12-4 to TRBJ2-3, with D maybe TRBD1 (6 bases). Trimming removed 3 bases at V and 10 bases at J, with 14 bases between. CDR3 length: 13 amino acids. The DNA of the CDR3 is TGTGCCAGCAGTTTGGGGGCTCGAGGTTCGCAGTATTTT. Encoded protein: CASSLGARGSQYF.

The chain uses TRBV7-9 and TRBJ2-4, with unresolved D. V lost 4 bases and J 2 bases, leaving 15 bases between the germline ends. The CDR3 totals 16 residues. CDR1 and CDR2 from the germline V gene are SEHNR and FQNEAQ (reference sequence). CDR3 residues: CASSSQAVNTKNIQYF. DNA of the CDR3: TGTGCCAGCAGCTCCCAGGCAGTCAATACCAAAAACATTCAGTACTTC.

CDR3 region: CASSLPSGKNEQFF. CDR3 nucleotides: TGTGCCAGCAGCTTACCTAGCGGCAAAAATGAGCAGTTCTTC. The J gene is TRBJ2-1, the V gene TRBV7-2, with 7 bases lining up with TRBD2. The germline gives CDR1 SGHTA, CDR2 FQGNSA. This CDR3 spans 14 amino acids. Germline trimming cut 2 bases from V and 7 bases from J; bases unmatched to any gene: 5.

V is TRBV7-2 and J is TRBJ2-1, with 7 bases that match TRBD1. CDR1 SGHTA and CDR2 FQGNSA come from the germline V gene. The CDR3 is 13 residues long. The ends lost 6 bases at V and 5 bases at J; junction bases unmatched: 4. This chain's CDR3 is CASSHDRDNEQFF. The CDR3 DNA is TGTGCCAGCAGTCACGACAGGGACAATGAGCAGTTCTTC.

The genes are TRBV6-5 and TRBJ1-1; D unresolved. The CDR3 totals 13 residues. Germline lookup yields CDR1 MNHEY and CDR2 SVGAGI. V lost 2 bases and J lost 3, with 7 bases in between. The CDR3 DNA sequence: TGTGCCAGCAGTTACAGAGGGCACACTGAAGCTTTCTTT. Translation: CASSYRGHTEAFF.

The genes are TRBV6-5 and TRBJ2-5, with D unresolved. The CDR3 contains 14 residues. The germline CDR1 and CDR2 sequences are MNHEY and SVGAGI. Trimming removed 0 bases from V and 5 bases from J, with 10 bases in between. CDR3 bases: TGTGCCAGCAGTTACTCGTCTGGAGTGGAGACCCAGTACTTC. This encodes CASSYSSGVETQYF.

To note about this clonotype: One end of the junction varies from germline; a read error may be responsible. The chain links TRBV12-3 or TRBV12-4 to TRBJ2-1; weak D call: TRBD1 (5 bases). The CDR3 totals 13 residues. The CDR3 sequence is CARSLGVKNEQFF. The DNA for the CDR3 is TGTGCCAGAAGTTTAGGGGTCAAGAATGAGCAGTTCTTC.

The J gene is TRBJ2-1, the V gene TRBV5-1; 10 bases map to TRBD2. From germline, CDR1 is SGHRS and CDR2 YFSETQ. Trimming removed 4 bases from V and 3 bases from J; junction bases left unmatched: 4. CDR3 length equals 15 residues. The CDR3 DNA sequence: TGCGCCAGCAGCCTAGCGGGAGAACGCTACAATGAGCAGTTCTTC. This codes for CASSLAGERYNEQFF. Combining the CDR3 with reference TRBV5-1 and TRBJ2-1 gives the whole variable domain KAGVTQTPRYLIKTRGQQVTLSCSPISGHRSVSWYQQTPGQGLQFLFEYFSETQRNKGNFPGRFSGRQFSNSRSEMNVSTLELGDSALYLCASSLAGERYNEQFFGPGTRLTVL.